These 21 T cell receptor beta chains originate from one sample sequenced in a study of chemoradiotherapy in HPV16-positive cancers. Assay used: immunoSEQ multiplex PCR; TCRdb lists only in-frame clones, some missing. The sample has about 12,000 clones, around four fifths seen once. Sampling was done from a patient who underwent chemoradiotherapy. These receptors were obtained from a human donor with HPV-associated anogenital cancer.

V usage is TRBV30 and J usage is TRBJ1-6, with 7 nucleotides matching TRBD1. Trimming took 0 bases from V and 10 from J; bases not matched to a gene: 6. The CDR3 is made up of 14 amino acids. Germline CDR1 and CDR2: GTSNPN and SVGIG (reference sequence). The CDR3 spells CAWSVRGGESPLHF. The CDR3 region has the DNA TGTGCCTGGAGTGTTAGAGGGGGCGAGTCACCCCTCCACTTT.

This clone was picked up a small number of times. This sequence joins TRBV7-8 and TRBJ2-5; TRBD2 aligns across 12 bases. Germline loops: CDR1 SGHVS, CDR2 FQNEAQ. This CDR3 contains 16 residues. The ends lost 5 bases at V and 0 bases at J; junction bases unmatched: 4. The CDR3 DNA follows: TGTGCCAGCAGCCGTCGACTAGCGGGGGACCAAGAGACCCAGTACTTC. Its protein is CASSRRLAGDQETQYF.

As DNA, the CDR3 is TGCGCCAGCAGCCGATCCGGGACAGGGAGTGGGTATGGCTACACCTTC. Protein product: CASSRSGTGSGYGYTF. V usage is TRBV5-1 and J usage is TRBJ1-2; 9 bases map to TRBD1. The germline V gene encodes CDR1 SGHRS and CDR2 YFSETQ. The CDR3 is made up of 16 amino acids. V lost 4 bases to trimming and J lost 5 bases; unmatched junction nucleotides: 12.

The table lists this clone with a count of one. The chain joins TRBV11-2 to TRBJ2-5, with D perhaps being TRBD1 or TRBD2 (5 bases each). The V and J ends lost 2 bases and 4 bases respectively, with 11 bases between them. Germline loops: CDR1 SGHAT, CDR2 FQNNGV. The CDR3 extends over 14 amino acids. CDR3 protein: CASSLLSGGETQYF. CDR3 nucleotides: TGTGCCAGCAGCTTACTGAGTGGGGGAGAGACCCAGTACTTC.

This clone was recorded once. V gene TRBV11-3 combines with J gene TRBJ1-2, with D tentatively TRBD1 (6 bases). CDR1 and CDR2 from the germline V gene are SGHNT and YENEEA. Trimming took off 2 bases at V and 6 bases at J, with 13 bases between the two ends. There are 14 residues in the CDR3. The CDR3 bases are TGTGCCAGCAGCTTACTCGGGGGCGACGATGGCTACACCTTC. Translated, it gives CASSLLGGDDGYTF.

Sample share makes this clone large. This chain uses TRBV6-6 with TRBJ1-6; D remains ambiguous. The germline V and J ends were trimmed by 6 bases and 7 bases, with 10 bases remaining between them. The CDR3 is made up of 13 amino acids. Looked up from germline, CDR1 is MNHNY and CDR2 is SVGAGI (reference sequence). CDR3 bases: TGTGCCAGCAGAGGACTCCAAAATTCACCCCTCCACTTT. Encoded protein: CASRGLQNSPLHF.

The chain combines TRBV21-1 with TRBJ2-7; TRBD1 is taken as the D call from the table, unchecked against the DNA. TRBV21-1 is a pseudogene locus. The CDR3 has 14 residues. CDR3 sequence: CASSWGQGEYEQYF. DNA of the CDR3: TGTGCCAGCAGCTGGGGACAGGGGGAGTACGAGCAGTACTTC.

This clone was seen only a few times. The rearrangement uses TRBV7-9 and TRBJ1-2; the match to TRBD1 covers 9 bases. The CDR3 totals 14 residues. Losses at the gene ends were 5 bases for V and 7 bases for J; bases not matched to a gene: 8. Germline CDR1 is SEHNR and CDR2 is FQNEAQ (reference sequence). The CDR3: CASSPGQGVVGYTF. Written as DNA, the CDR3 is TGTGCCAGCAGCCCGGGACAGGGAGTAGTTGGCTACACCTTC.

This chain uses TRBV15 with TRBJ1-1; no reliable D call. Germline V gives CDR1 LNHNV, CDR2 YYDKDF (reference sequence). This CDR3 spans 14 amino acids. The V end lost 8 bases, the J end lost 2 bases, and 15 bases lay between the germline ends. CDR3 in DNA: TGTGCCACCGGATTAACAGCGTTTAACACTGAAGCTTTCTTT. Protein product: CATGLTAFNTEAFF. Drawing the rest from reference TRBV15 and TRBJ1-1, the complete variable domain is DAMVIQNPRYQVTQFGKPVTLSCSQTLNHNVMYWYQQKSSQAPKLLFHYYDKDFNNEADTPDNFQSRRPNTSFCFLDIRSPGLGDTAMYLCATGLTAFNTEAFFGQGTRLTVV.

The rearrangement uses TRBV10-3 and TRBJ1-1; 7 bases agree with TRBD1. This CDR3 comprises 15 residues. The germline CDR1 and CDR2 sequences are ENHRY and SYGVKD. V was pared by 10 bases and J by 1 base, with 12 bases of the junction left unmatched. The CDR3 nucleotides are TGTGCCAGCACCAGGGGGGGGGAAGGGAACACTGAAGCTTTCTTT. Amino acids: CASTRGGEGNTEAFF.

The rearrangement joins TRBV27 to TRBJ1-2, with 7 bases fitting TRBD1. Germline values: CDR1 MNHEY, CDR2 SMNVEV (reference sequence). After removal of 4 bases from V and 7 bases from J, the junction contained 12 bases not matched to a gene. CDR3 length equals 15 residues. DNA for the CDR3: TGTGCCAGCAGTTCGAGAAGAGACAGGGAGGTTGGCTACACCTTC. Its translation: CASSSRRDREVGYTF.

The chain combines TRBV6-5 with TRBJ1-3; a possible D gene is TRBD1 (5 bases). V shed 6 bases and J shed 1 base, with 10 bases lying between them. Germline V lookup: CDR1 MNHEY, CDR2 SVGAGI. There are 14 residues in the CDR3. The CDR3 reads CASSRGTSGNTIYF. The CDR3 DNA sequence: TGTGCCAGCAGCCGCGGGACGTCTGGAAACACCATATATTTT.

The chain links TRBV6-5 to TRBJ2-2, with D possibly being TRBD1 (6 bases). Germline CDR1 and CDR2: MNHEY and SVGAGI. The V end lost 6 bases, the J end lost 4 bases, and 12 bases lay between the germline ends. CDR3 length: 14 residues. CDR3 sequence: CASSTDRSTGELFF. Here the CDR3 DNA reads TGTGCCAGCAGCACCGACAGGAGCACCGGGGAGCTGTTTTTT.

The chain combines TRBV2 with TRBJ1-5; D is unresolved. The CDR3 has 12 amino acids. Trimming took 7 bases from V and 6 from J, leaving 10 bases between them. Germline V gene data show CDR1 as SNHLY and CDR2 as FYNNEI. The DNA for the CDR3 is TGTGCCAGCACGGTAATGGGTCAGCCCCAGCATTTT. Translation gives CASTVMGQPQHF.

This rearrangement joins TRBV7-9 to TRBJ2-2; D not resolved. Germline CDR1 and CDR2: SEHNR and FQNEAQ (reference sequence). The V and J ends lost 0 bases and 7 bases respectively, with 9 bases between them. The CDR3 totals 14 residues. DNA of the CDR3: TGTGCCAGCAGCTTAGCAGGGATCGGCGGGGAGCTGTTTTTT. This codes for CASSLAGIGGELFF.

This clone showed up just a few times. The genes are TRBV13 and TRBJ1-6, with 7 bases that match TRBD1. The ends lost 4 bases at V and 10 bases at J; junction bases unmatched: 13. The V gene's germline CDR1 is PRHDT and CDR2 FYEKMQ (reference sequence). The CDR3 length is 16 residues. CDR3 in DNA: TGTGCCAGCAGCTCTATGACAGGGCTTGGGGGCTCACCCCTCCACTTT. Protein sequence: CASSSMTGLGGSPLHF.

This rearrangement joins TRBV27 to TRBJ1-1, with unresolved D. Trimming took off 5 bases at V and 2 bases at J, with 12 bases between the two ends. CDR1 and CDR2 from the germline V gene are MNHEY and SMNVEV (reference sequence). The CDR3 runs to 14 residues. The CDR3, as DNA: TGTGCCAGCAGTCGTGATGGGAGTAACACTGAAGCTTTCTTT. Residues: CASSRDGSNTEAFF.

This clone was found a few times. Here the CDR3 DNA reads TGTGCCAGCAGCTCGTCTCTATCCTACGAGCAGTACTTC. Encoded protein: CASSSSLSYEQYF. The rearrangement uses TRBV11-3 and TRBJ2-7; no clear D gene. Deletions cut 4 bases from V and 1 base from J, with 8 bases between. Looked up from germline, CDR1 is SGHNT and CDR2 is YENEEA. The CDR3 contains 13 residues.

The chain uses TRBV6-1 and TRBJ2-1, with unresolved D. The CDR3 contains 15 residues. Trimming took 2 bases from V and 3 from J, leaving 11 bases between them. CDR1 MNHNS and CDR2 SASEGT come from the germline V gene. The CDR3 nucleotides are TGTGCCAGCAGTGAACTCTCAACGCTCTACAATGAGCAGTTCTTC. Translated: CASSELSTLYNEQFF.

The V and J genes are TRBV6-1 and TRBJ2-1; perhaps TRBD2 as D (6 bases). V lost 7 bases to trimming and J lost 10 bases, with 23 bases between them. The germline CDR1 and CDR2 sequences are MNHNS and SASEGT. The CDR3 is 15 amino acids. The DNA for the CDR3 is TGTGCCAGCAAAGAGATGATAGGACTACAAGACGAGCAGTTCTTC. Translation: CASKEMIGLQDEQFF.

J is TRBJ1-1 and V is TRBV11-3; D uncertain. The CDR3 sequence is 18 residues long. Germline V CDR1 and CDR2: SGHNT, YENEEA. V was shortened by 2 bases and J by 0 bases, with 19 bases between the two germline ends. The CDR3 coding sequence is TGTGCCAGCAGCTTATCATACTTGGGCGGAGAGTTGAACACTGAAGCTTTCTTT. As protein: CASSLSYLGGELNTEAFF.